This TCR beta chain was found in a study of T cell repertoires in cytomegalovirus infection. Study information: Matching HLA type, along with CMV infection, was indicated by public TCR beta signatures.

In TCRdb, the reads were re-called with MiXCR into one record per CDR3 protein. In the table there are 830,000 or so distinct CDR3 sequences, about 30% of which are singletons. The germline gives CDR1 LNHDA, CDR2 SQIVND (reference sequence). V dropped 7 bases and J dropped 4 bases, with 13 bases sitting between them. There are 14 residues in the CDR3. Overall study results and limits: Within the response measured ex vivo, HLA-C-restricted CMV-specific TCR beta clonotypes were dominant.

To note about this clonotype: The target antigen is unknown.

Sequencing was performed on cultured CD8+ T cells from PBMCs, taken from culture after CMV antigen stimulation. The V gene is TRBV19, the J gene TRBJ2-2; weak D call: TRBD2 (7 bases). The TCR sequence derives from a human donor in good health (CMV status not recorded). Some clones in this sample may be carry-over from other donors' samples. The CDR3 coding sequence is TGTGCCAGTACGGCGGGGGCCCGCACCGGGGAGCTGTTTTTT. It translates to CASTAGARTGELFF. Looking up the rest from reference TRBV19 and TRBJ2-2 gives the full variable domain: DGGITQSPKYLFRKEGQNVTLSCEQNLNHDAMYWYRQDPGQGLRLIYYSQIVNDFQKGDIAEGYSVSREKKESFPLTVTSAQKNPTAFYLCASTAGARTGELFFGEGSRLTVL.